This TCR beta chain was sequenced during a study of OX40 agonist ivuxolimab in advanced cancers. TCRdb's table, derived via immunoSEQ multiplex PCR, lists solely in-frame clones and lacks some. This sample has roughly 99,000 clones, with about 91% found just once. This clone is a singleton in its sample. V shed 4 bases, J shed 3 bases, and the junction held 6 bases outside the gene matches. Germline CDR1 is SGHNT and CDR2 is YYREEE (reference sequence). The CDR3 totals 17 residues. This chain uses TRBV5-4 with TRBJ2-1, with 14 bases matching TRBD2. Sequencing used CD4+ or CD8+ T cells sorted from blood, obtained in a trial of the OX40 agonist ivuxolimab. The clonotype was recovered from an adult with an advanced solid tumor such as melanoma, head and neck, liver or kidney cancer. The CDR3 sequence is CASSPRLAGGNYNEQFF. For the CDR3, the DNA is TGTGCCAGCAGCCCACGACTAGCGGGAGGGAACTACAATGAGCAGTTCTTC. The variable domain in full, completed from reference TRBV5-4 and TRBJ2-1, reads ETGVTQSPTHLIKTRGQQVTLRCSSQSGHNTVSWYQQALGQGPQFIFQYYREEENGRGNFPPRFSGLQFPNYSSELNVNALELDDSALYLCASSPRLAGGNYNEQFFGPGTRLTVL.